This T cell receptor (beta chain) was captured by sequencing in a study of T cells in localized non-small cell lung cancer. As for this clone: Its antigen is not known.

Broader study findings: Among the top 100 tumor clones, a median roughly 57 appeared in adjacent lung.

CDR1 and CDR2 from the germline V gene are LNHDA and SQIVND (reference sequence). This CDR3 contains 15 residues. The V end was cut by 3 bases, the J end by 4 bases, with 14 bases between. The method was immunoSEQ multiplex PCR; TCRdb's version includes in-frame clones alone and lacks a portion of them. The table has over 70,000 clones, about 90% seen once. The V call is TRBV19, the J call TRBJ2-3; possibly TRBD2 for D (5 bases). The origin of this receptor is a male donor aged 60 or over with stage III squamous cell lung carcinoma. The sample in question was peripheral blood, obtained before any cancer treatment. The CDR3 here is CASSISGVFSDTQYF. The CDR3 bases are TGTGCCAGTAGTATTTCCGGGGTATTTTCAGATACGCAGTATTTT.